There are a few counts of the clone carrying this T cell receptor beta chain. The antigen remains unidentified. Original processing notes: Built for papillary thyroid cancer, a distant-metastasis classifier drew on CDR3 differences across clinicopathological groups. With MiXCR, TCRdb called clones anew from the PCR reads. The V and J calls follow TCRdb's processing rather than the paper's. Of roughly 2,500 clones in the sample, 20% to 25% are singletons; the top ten hold roughly 23%. Germline CDR1 and CDR2: SNHLY and FYNNEI. The V segment lost 9 bases and the J segment 9 bases; nucleotides outside the gene matches: 10. The CDR3 contains 14 residues. The sample belongs to a study of metastatic and nonmetastatic thyroid tumors. Ahead of thyroid surgery, no patient had received treatment of any kind. Study-level points and caveats: It was reported that TCR beta diversity was significantly higher in malignant thyroid tumors than benign nodules, in blood and tumor.

The TCR sequence derives from a male donor with papillary thyroid cancer or a benign thyroid nodule (not recorded which). Some clones in this sample may be carry-over from other donors' samples. The V call is TRBV2, the J call TRBJ2-1, with 11 bases fitting TRBD2. The sample was adjacent normal tissue. The CDR3 is CARRKVTSGSEQFF. In nucleotides, the CDR3 is TGTGCCAGGAGAAAGGTCACTAGCGGGAGTGAGCAGTTCTTC.